Each of the 7 T cell receptor beta chains below was sequenced from the same sample in a study of vaccination effects on CD4 cells after COVID-19. No antigen has been identified for these receptors. Libraries were prepared by immunoSEQ multiplex PCR; TCRdb keeps only in-frame clonotypes and omits some of them. The sample carries fewer than 75,000 clones, 70% to 80% recorded once. Scientists isolated CD4+ T cells after an approximately 11-day culture period ended. This sample comprised CD4+ T cells from PBMCs cultured without peptide, obtained before COVID-19 vaccination. The source of these receptors is a human donor who received a COVID-19 vaccine.

The chain uses TRBV25-1 and TRBJ1-1; no firm D call. The ends were cut back, 4 bases at V and 11 bases at J, with 14 bases in the middle. The CDR3 contains 12 residues. From germline, CDR1 is MGHDK and CDR2 SYGVNS. The DNA for the CDR3 is TGTGCCAGCAGTGGACCGGTTTTAGAGGCTTTCTTT. This sequence encodes CASSGPVLEAFF.

The V call is TRBV6-5, the J call TRBJ2-7, with D unresolved. Germline CDR1 MNHEY, CDR2 SVGAGI. V shed 8 bases and J shed 6 bases, with 14 bases lying between them. This CDR3 spans 12 amino acids. The CDR3 DNA is TGTGCCAGCGGGATAGCCAACTCCGAGCAGTACGTC. The encoded protein is CASGIANSEQYV.

CDR3 bases: TGTGCCAGCGGGGCAGGGGCCACAGATACGCAGTATTTT. Amino acids: CASGAGATDTQYF. The chain is built from TRBV12-3 or TRBV12-4 and TRBJ2-3; D may be TRBD1 (6 bases). CDR3 length: 13 amino acids. V lost 8 bases and J lost 2, with 11 bases in between.

The chain uses TRBV5-1 and TRBJ1-2; unclear D gene. From germline, CDR1 is SGHRS and CDR2 YFSETQ. V lost 2 bases and J 4 bases, leaving 6 bases between the germline ends. The CDR3 totals 12 residues. DNA of the CDR3: TGCGCCAGCAGCTTAGAGACCTATGGCTACACCTTC. Translated: CASSLETYGYTF.

This clone was counted only a few times. V is TRBV28 and J is TRBJ1-5; unclear D gene. Trimming took off 6 bases at V and 7 bases at J, with 10 bases between the two ends. CDR1 and CDR2 (germline): MDHEN, SYDVKM. The CDR3 contains 12 residues. CDR3 DNA: TGTGCCAGCAGACGGTCGGGACAGCCCCAGCATTTT. Translation: CASRRSGQPQHF.

The chain uses TRBV28 and TRBJ2-3; a weak D match, TRBD2 (5 bases). Trimming removed 2 bases at V and 4 bases at J, with 13 bases between. Germline V gene data show CDR1 as MDHEN and CDR2 as SYDVKM. The CDR3 consists of 15 residues. CDR3 protein: CASSLGGAQADTQYF. In nucleotides, the CDR3 is TGTGCCAGCAGTTTAGGAGGTGCCCAAGCAGATACGCAGTATTTT.

This clone has only one observation. The chain combines TRBV7-8 with TRBJ2-7; D possibly uses TRBD1 or TRBD2 (7 bases each). CDR1 SGHVS and CDR2 FQNEAQ come from the germline V gene. The CDR3 runs to 14 residues. V lost 1 base, J lost 5 bases, and 12 bases lay in between. The chain's CDR3 is CASSLDQGGHEQYV. CDR3 nucleotide sequence: TGTGCCAGCAGCTTAGATCAGGGGGGGCACGAGCAGTACGTC.